The rows below give T cell receptor beta chains drawn from one sample of a study of cytomegalovirus exposure and HLA in healthy donors. The table came from immunoSEQ multiplex PCR; TCRdb's copy has only in-frame clones and leaves some out. The sample has around 150,000 clones; approximately 80% are singletons. The sample was PBMCs. These receptors were taken from a man aged 30 to 45 in good health and CMV-seronegative. The CDR3 runs from the conserved cysteine through the conserved F or W. The D gene is left open where the match is weak. Not every row has a clone size; where given, it reads once, few, many or a size class.

d_gene	v_gene	abundance	j_gene	CDR3aa	CDR3nt
TRBD1	TRBV7-3	NA	TRBJ1-1	CASSPGQGTEAFF	TGTGCCAGCAGCCCTGGACAGGGGACTGAAGCTTTCTTT
TRBD2	TRBV2	NA	TRBJ2-1	CASRTPTSGYNEQFF	TGTGCCAGCAGAACACCGACTAGCGGATACAATGAGCAGTTCTTC
NA	TRBV28	once	TRBJ1-5	CASREVTGSNQPQHF	TGTGCCAGCAGGGAAGTTACAGGGAGCAATCAGCCCCAGCATTTT
TRBD1	TRBV29-1	NA	TRBJ2-7	CSIQGARQEQYF	TGCAGTATCCAGGGGGCTCGTCAAGAGCAGTACTTC
NA	TRBV4-1	NA	TRBJ2-5	CASSQVPGSETQYF	TGCGCCAGCAGCCAAGTGCCGGGATCAGAGACCCAGTACTTC
TRBD2	TRBV7-8	NA	TRBJ2-5	CASSPKSGREGETQYF	TGTGCCAGCAGCCCCAAGAGCGGGAGGGAGGGAGAGACCCAGTACTTC
NA	TRBV2	NA	TRBJ2-7	CASSEDVYYEQYF	TGTGCCAGCAGTGAAGATGTGTACTACGAGCAGTACTTC
NA	TRBV2	NA	TRBJ1-4	CASSAGARYEKLFF	TGTGCCAGCAGTGCAGGGGCACGGTATGAAAAACTGTTTTTT
TRBD1	TRBV7-9	NA	TRBJ2-7	CASSSGTGVNEQYF	TGTGCCAGCAGCTCCGGGACAGGGGTAAACGAGCAGTACTTC
NA	TRBV7-2	few	TRBJ1-3	CASSSTGISGNTIYF	TGTGCCAGCAGCTCCACAGGCATCTCTGGAAACACCATATATTTT
NA	TRBV6-5	NA	TRBJ1-1	CASSPQENTEAFF	TGTGCCAGCAGTCCCCAGGAGAACACTGAAGCTTTCTTT
TRBD2	TRBV11-1	once	TRBJ2-5	CASSLGLLAGGQETQYF	TGTGCCAGCAGCTTAGGCCTACTAGCGGGAGGACAAGAGACCCAGTACTTC
NA	TRBV6-5	NA	TRBJ2-1	CATLRLGVYNEQFF	TGTGCCACCCTAAGGCTAGGGGTTTACAATGAGCAGTTCTTC
TRBD1	TRBV18	NA	TRBJ1-1	CASSSSDRAWGTEAFF	TGTGCCAGCTCATCGTCGGACAGGGCGTGGGGCACTGAAGCTTTCTTT
TRBD2	TRBV4-2	NA	TRBJ2-5	CASSHGGADQETQYF	TGTGCCAGCAGCCACGGGGGGGCCGACCAAGAGACCCAGTACTTC
TRBD1	TRBV2	NA	TRBJ2-4	CASSGQGGRKGYF	TGTGCCAGCTCGGGACAGGGGGGACGGAAAGGGTACTTC
TRBD2	TRBV5-8	NA	TRBJ2-1	CASSLEALASGLSSYNEQFF	TGTGCCAGCAGCTTGGAAGCGCTGGCTAGCGGGCTTAGCTCCTACAATGAGCAGTTCTTC